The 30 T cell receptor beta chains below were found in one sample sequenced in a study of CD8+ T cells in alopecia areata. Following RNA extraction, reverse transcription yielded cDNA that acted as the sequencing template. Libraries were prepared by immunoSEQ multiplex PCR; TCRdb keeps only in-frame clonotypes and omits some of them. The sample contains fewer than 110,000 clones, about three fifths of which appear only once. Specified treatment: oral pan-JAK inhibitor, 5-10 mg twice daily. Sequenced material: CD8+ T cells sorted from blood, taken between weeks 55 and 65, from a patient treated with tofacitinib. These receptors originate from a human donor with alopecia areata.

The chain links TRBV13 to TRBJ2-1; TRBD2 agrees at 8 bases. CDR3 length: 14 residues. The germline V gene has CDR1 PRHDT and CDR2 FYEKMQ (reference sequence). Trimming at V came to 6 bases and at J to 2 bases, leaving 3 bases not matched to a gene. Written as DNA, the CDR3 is TGTGCCAGCAGAAGCGGGGGCGCCTACAATGAGCAGTTCTTC. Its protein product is CASRSGGAYNEQFF.

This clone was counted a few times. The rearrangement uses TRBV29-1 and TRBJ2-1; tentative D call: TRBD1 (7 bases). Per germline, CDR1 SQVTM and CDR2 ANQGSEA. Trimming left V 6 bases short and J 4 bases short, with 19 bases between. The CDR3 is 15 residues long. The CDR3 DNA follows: TGCAGCGTGCGCCCCGGGGGACAGAGGTACAATGAGCAGTTCTTC. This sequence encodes CSVRPGGQRYNEQFF.

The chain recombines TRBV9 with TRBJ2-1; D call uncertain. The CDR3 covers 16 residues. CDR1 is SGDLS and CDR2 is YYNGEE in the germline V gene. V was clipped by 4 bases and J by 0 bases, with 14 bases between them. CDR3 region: CASSLFTASSYNEQFF. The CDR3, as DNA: TGTGCCAGCAGCTTATTTACAGCAAGCTCCTACAATGAGCAGTTCTTC.

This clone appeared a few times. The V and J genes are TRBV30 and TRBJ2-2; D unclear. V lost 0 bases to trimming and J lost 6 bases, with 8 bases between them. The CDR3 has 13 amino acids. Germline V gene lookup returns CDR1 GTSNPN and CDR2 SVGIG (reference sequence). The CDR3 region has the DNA TGTGCCTGGAGTGTACGACCAGCCGGGGAGCTGTTTTTT. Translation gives CAWSVRPAGELFF.

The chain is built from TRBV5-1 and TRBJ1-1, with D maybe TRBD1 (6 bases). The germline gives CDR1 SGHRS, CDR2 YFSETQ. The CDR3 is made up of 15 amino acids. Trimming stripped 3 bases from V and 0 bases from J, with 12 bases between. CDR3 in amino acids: CASSSRTDLNTEAFF. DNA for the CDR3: TGCGCCAGCAGCTCGAGGACAGACTTGAACACTGAAGCTTTCTTT.

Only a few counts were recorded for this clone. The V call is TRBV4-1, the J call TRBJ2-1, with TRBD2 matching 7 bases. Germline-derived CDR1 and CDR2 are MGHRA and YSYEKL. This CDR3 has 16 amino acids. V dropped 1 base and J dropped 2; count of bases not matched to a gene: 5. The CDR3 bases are TGCGCCAGCAGCCAAGGTCCGGGACTAACCTACAATGAGCAGTTCTTC. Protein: CASSQGPGLTYNEQFF.

The CDR3 sequence: CASAHGGSNTDTQYF. The DNA of the CDR3 is TGTGCTAGTGCCCACGGAGGTTCGAACACAGATACGCAGTATTTT. This chain connects TRBV12-5 to TRBJ2-3; TRBD2 is a possible D gene (5 bases). The CDR3 contains 15 residues. CDR1 is LGHNT and CDR2 is FRNRAP in the germline V gene. Trimming removed 7 bases from V and 2 bases from J, with 16 bases in between.

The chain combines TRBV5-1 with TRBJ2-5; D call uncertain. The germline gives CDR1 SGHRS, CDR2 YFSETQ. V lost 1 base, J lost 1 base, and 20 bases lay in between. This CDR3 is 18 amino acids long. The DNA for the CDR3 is TGCGCCAGCAGCTTGAGATCCACGTGGCAGGCAATCCAAGAGACCCAGTACTTC. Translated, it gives CASSLRSTWQAIQETQYF.

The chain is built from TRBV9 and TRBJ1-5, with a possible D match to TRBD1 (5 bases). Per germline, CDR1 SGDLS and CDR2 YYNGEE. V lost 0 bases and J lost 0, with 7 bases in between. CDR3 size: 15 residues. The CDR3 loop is CASSVGGDSNQPQHF. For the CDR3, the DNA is TGTGCCAGCAGCGTAGGAGGGGATAGCAATCAGCCCCAGCATTTT.

CDR3 sequence reads: CASSYRYSYEQYF. DNA for the CDR3: TGTGCCAGCAGTTACCGATACTCCTACGAGCAGTACTTC. The rearrangement uses TRBV27 and TRBJ2-7; D call uncertain. Per germline, CDR1 MNHEY and CDR2 SMNVEV (reference sequence). V was cut by 4 bases and J by 0 bases, with 7 bases left in between. This CDR3 contains 13 residues.

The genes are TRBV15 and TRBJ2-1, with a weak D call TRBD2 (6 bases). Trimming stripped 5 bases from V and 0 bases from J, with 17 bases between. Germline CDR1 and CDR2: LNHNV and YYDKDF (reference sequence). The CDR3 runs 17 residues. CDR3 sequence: CATSPTVRGGSYNEQFF. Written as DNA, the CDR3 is TGTGCCACCAGCCCTACAGTAAGGGGAGGCTCCTACAATGAGCAGTTCTTC.

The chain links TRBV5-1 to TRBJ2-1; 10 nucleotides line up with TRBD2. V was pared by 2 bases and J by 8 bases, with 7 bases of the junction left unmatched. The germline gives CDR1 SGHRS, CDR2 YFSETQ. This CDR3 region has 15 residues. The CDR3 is CASSFTAGGLDEQFF. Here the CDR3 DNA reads TGCGCCAGCAGCTTCACAGCGGGGGGGCTCGATGAGCAGTTCTTC.

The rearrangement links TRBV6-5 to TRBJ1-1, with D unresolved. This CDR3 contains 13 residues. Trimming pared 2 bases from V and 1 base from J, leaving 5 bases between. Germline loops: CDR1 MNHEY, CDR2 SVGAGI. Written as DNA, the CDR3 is TGTGCCAGCAGTTACGCAGGGAACACTGAAGCTTTCTTT. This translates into CASSYAGNTEAFF.

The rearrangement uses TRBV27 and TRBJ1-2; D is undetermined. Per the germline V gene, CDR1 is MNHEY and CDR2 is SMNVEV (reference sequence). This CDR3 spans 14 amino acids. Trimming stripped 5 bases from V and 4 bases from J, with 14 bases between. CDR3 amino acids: CASSPDLWTYGYTF. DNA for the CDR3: TGTGCCAGCAGTCCCGACCTATGGACCTATGGCTACACCTTC.

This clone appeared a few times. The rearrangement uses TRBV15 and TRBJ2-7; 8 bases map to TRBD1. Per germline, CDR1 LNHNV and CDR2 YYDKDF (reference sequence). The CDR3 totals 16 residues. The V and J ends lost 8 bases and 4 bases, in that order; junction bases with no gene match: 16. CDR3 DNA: TGTGCCACCGCCCCCAGTAGGACAGGGATATGGTACGAGCAGTACTTC. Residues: CATAPSRTGIWYEQYF.

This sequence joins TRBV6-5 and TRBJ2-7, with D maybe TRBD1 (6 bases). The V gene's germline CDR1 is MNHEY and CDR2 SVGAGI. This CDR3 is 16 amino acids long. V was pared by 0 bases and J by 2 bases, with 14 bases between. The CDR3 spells CASSYSQGPNTYEQYF. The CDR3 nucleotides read TGTGCCAGCAGTTACTCTCAGGGGCCTAACACCTACGAGCAGTACTTC.

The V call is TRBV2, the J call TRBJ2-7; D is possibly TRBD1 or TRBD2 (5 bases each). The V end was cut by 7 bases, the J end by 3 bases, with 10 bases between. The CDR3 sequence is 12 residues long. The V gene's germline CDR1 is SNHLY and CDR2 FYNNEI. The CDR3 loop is CASNGANYEQYF. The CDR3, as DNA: TGTGCCAGCAACGGGGCTAACTACGAGCAGTACTTC. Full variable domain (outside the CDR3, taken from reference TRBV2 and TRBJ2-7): EPEVTQTPSHQVTQMGQEVILRCVPISNHLYFYWYRQILGQKVEFLVSFYNNEISEKSEIFDDQFSVERPDGSNFTLKIRSTKLEDSAMYFCASNGANYEQYFGPGTRLTVT.

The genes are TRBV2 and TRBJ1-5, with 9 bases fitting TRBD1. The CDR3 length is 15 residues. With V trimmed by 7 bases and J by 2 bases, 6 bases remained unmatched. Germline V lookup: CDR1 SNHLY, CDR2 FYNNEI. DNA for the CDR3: TGTGCCAGCACTAAGGACAGGGGTGGCAATCAGCCCCAGCATTTT. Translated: CASTKDRGGNQPQHF. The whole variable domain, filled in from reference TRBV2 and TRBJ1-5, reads EPEVTQTPSHQVTQMGQEVILRCVPISNHLYFYWYRQILGQKVEFLVSFYNNEISEKSEIFDDQFSVERPDGSNFTLKIRSTKLEDSAMYFCASTKDRGGNQPQHFGDGTRLSIL.

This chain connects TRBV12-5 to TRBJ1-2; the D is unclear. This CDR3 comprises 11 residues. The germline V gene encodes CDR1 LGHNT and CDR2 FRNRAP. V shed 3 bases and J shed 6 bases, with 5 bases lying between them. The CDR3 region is CASGFSDGYTF. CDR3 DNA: TGTGCTAGTGGTTTTTCGGATGGCTACACCTTC.

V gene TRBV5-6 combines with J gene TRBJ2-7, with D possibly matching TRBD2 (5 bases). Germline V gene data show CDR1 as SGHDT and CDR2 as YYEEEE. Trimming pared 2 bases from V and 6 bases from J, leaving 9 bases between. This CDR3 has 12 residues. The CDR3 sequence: CASSFLGSEQYF. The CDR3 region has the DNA TGTGCCAGCAGCTTCTTAGGGAGCGAGCAGTACTTC.

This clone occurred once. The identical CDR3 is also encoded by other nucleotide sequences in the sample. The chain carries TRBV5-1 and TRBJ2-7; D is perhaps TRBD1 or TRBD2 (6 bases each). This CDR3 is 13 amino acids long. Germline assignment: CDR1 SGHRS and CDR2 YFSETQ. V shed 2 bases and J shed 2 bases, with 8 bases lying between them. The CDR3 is CASSFGGPYEQYF. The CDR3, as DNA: TGCGCCAGCAGCTTTGGGGGGCCCTACGAGCAGTACTTC.

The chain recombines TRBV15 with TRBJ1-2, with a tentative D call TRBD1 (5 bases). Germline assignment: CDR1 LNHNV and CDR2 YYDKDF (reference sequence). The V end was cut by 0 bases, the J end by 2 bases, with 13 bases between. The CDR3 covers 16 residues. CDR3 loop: CATSRDLARTNYGYTF. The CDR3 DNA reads TGTGCCACCAGCAGAGATCTCGCAAGGACAAACTATGGCTACACCTTC.

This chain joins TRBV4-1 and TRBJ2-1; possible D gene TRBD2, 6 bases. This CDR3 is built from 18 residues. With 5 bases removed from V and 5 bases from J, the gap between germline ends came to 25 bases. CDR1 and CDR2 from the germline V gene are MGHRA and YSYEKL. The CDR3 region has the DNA TGCGCCAGCAGCACCTACCCCCGGACCGGGGGAGAAAACAATGAGCAGTTCTTC. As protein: CASSTYPRTGGENNEQFF.

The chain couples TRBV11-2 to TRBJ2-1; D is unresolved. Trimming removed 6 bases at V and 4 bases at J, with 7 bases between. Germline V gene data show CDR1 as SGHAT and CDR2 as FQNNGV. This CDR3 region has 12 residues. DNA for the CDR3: TGTGCCAGCAGTACTAATTACAATGAGCAGTTCTTC. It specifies CASSTNYNEQFF.

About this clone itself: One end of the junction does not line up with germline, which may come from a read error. CDR3 sequence (DNA): TGTGCCAGCAGCTTGGGCTACACGGGAAGAGGCATTCAGCCCCAGCACTTT. It codes for CASSLGYTGRGIQPQHF. This rearrangement joins TRBV7-8 to TRBJ1-5; the D is unclear. The length of the CDR3 is 17 residues. CDR1 SGHVS and CDR2 FQNEAQ come from the germline V gene.

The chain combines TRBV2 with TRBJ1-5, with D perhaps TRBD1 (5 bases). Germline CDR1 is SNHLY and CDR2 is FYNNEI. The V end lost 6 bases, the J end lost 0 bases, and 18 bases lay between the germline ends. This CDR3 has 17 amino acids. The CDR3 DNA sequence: TGTGCCAGCAGCGTAGACCCCGAGGGACGTAGCAATCAGCCCCAGCATTTT. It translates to CASSVDPEGRSNQPQHF.

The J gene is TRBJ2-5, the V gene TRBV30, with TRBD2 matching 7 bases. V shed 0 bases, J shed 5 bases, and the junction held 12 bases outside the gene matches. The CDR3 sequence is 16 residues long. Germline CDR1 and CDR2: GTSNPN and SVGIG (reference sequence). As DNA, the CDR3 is TGTGCCTGGAGTGTAGGGCGGGGGACGATTGTGGAGACCCAGTACTTC. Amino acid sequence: CAWSVGRGTIVETQYF.

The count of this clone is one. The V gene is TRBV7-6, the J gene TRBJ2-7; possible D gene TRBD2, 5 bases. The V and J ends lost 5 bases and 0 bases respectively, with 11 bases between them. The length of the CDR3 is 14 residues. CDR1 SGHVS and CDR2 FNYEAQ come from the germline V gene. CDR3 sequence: CASSTGLGSYEQYF. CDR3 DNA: TGTGCCAGCAGCACCGGACTTGGCTCCTACGAGCAGTACTTC.

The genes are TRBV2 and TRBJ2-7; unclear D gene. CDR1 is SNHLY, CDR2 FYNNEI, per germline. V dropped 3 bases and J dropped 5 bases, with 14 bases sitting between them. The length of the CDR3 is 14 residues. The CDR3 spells CASSDVGQFDEQYF. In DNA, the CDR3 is TGTGCCAGCAGTGATGTAGGGCAGTTCGACGAGCAGTACTTC. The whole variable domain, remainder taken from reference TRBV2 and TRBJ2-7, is EPEVTQTPSHQVTQMGQEVILRCVPISNHLYFYWYRQILGQKVEFLVSFYNNEISEKSEIFDDQFSVERPDGSNFTLKIRSTKLEDSAMYFCASSDVGQFDEQYFGPGTRLTVT.

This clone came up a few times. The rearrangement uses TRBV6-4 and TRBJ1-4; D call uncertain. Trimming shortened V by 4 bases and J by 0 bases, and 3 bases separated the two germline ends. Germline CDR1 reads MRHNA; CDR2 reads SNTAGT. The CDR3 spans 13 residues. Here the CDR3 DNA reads TGTGCCAGCAGTGTCTCAACTAATGAAAAACTGTTTTTT. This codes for CASSVSTNEKLFF.